A selection of T cell receptor beta chains follows, all from one sample in a study of blood T cell repertoires in COVID-19. Generated by immunoSEQ multiplex PCR, the TCRdb table keeps only in-frame clones and is missing some. This sample has around 100,000 clones, with approximately 90% found just once. Sequencing input: peripheral blood. All receptors come from a man over 45 with acute or convalescent COVID-19. Each CDR3 is given with its conserved first and last residue. A D gene is named only where the DNA matches it firmly. Only part of the rows carry a size: once, few, many, or a class if the clone is expanded.

TRBJ2-3,TRBV19,NA,NA,CASSTEAGRPDTQYF,TGTGCCAGTAGTACCGAAGCGGGCCGGCCAGATACGCAGTATTTT
TRBJ2-1,TRBV2,NA,few,CASSLEGFQGEQFF,TGTGCCAGCAGCCTGGAGGGATTTCAGGGTGAGCAGTTCTTC
TRBJ1-2,TRBV4-1,NA,NA,CASSQWGGDYGYTF,TGCGCCAGCAGCCAGTGGGGGGGTGACTATGGCTACACCTTC
TRBJ1-4,TRBV7-6,TRBD1,NA,CASSLTGGGEKLFF,TGTGCCAGCAGCTTAACAGGGGGTGGGGAAAAACTGTTTTTT
TRBJ1-3,TRBV4-2,TRBD1,NA,CASSQDETGGNTIYF,TGTGCCAGCAGCCAAGATGAGACAGGGGGAAACACCATATATTTT
TRBJ1-2,TRBV18,NA,NA,CASSPAGLANYGYTF,TGTGCCAGCTCACCAGCAGGGCTAGCTAACTATGGCTACACCTTC
TRBJ1-6,TRBV9,NA,once,CASSPAGSYNSPLHF,TGTGCCAGCAGCCCTGCGGGCTCCTATAATTCACCCCTCCACTTT
TRBJ1-1,TRBV6-5,NA,once,CASSYSSGVTEAFF,TGTGCCAGCAGTTACTCTTCAGGGGTGACTGAAGCTTTCTTT
TRBJ1-2,TRBV6-2/TRBV6-3,NA,NA,CASSYQVSSYYGYTF,TGTGCCAGCAGTTACCAAGTTTCGAGTTACTATGGCTACACCTTC
TRBJ2-1,TRBV27,TRBD2,once,CASSLWTSGNYNEQFF,TGTGCCAGCAGTTTGTGGACTAGCGGGAACTACAATGAGCAGTTCTTC
TRBJ2-5,TRBV27,TRBD2,NA,CASRLAGLETQYF,TGTGCCAGCAGACTAGCGGGACTCGAGACCCAGTACTTC
TRBJ2-7,TRBV6-6,TRBD1,NA,CASRAGQGTEQYF,TGTGCCAGCAGGGCAGGACAGGGGACCGAGCAGTACTTC
TRBJ1-1,TRBV5-1,TRBD1,NA,CASSLPGTGSWNTEAFF,TGCGCCAGCAGCTTGCCGGGGACAGGGAGTTGGAACACTGAAGCTTTCTTT
TRBJ2-1,TRBV6-5,TRBD2,NA,CASRTAGGSYNEQFF,TGTGCCAGCAGAACCGCGGGGGGCTCCTACAATGAGCAGTTCTTC
TRBJ2-7,TRBV5-1,TRBD1,NA,CASSRPGTGYEQYF,TGCGCCAGCAGCCGCCCTGGGACAGGTTACGAGCAGTACTTC
TRBJ2-1,TRBV10-3,TRBD1,NA,CAISESRGGGSPYNEQFF,TGTGCCATCAGTGAGTCTAGAGGGGGCGGGTCTCCCTACAATGAGCAGTTCTTC
TRBJ2-7,TRBV24-1,TRBD1,NA,CATSDRDSSYEQYF,TGTGCCACCAGTGACAGGGACAGTTCCTACGAGCAGTACTTC
TRBJ1-2,TRBV7-2,NA,NA,CASSFAGPDNYGYTF,TGTGCCAGCAGCTTTGCGGGGCCGGATAACTATGGCTACACCTTC
TRBJ2-7,TRBV11-2,TRBD2,once,CASSLTGGASYEQYF,TGTGCCAGCAGCTTAACGGGAGGAGCATCCTACGAGCAGTACTTC
TRBJ1-1,TRBV6-5,NA,NA,CAAQGPNTEAFF,TGTGCCGCACAGGGTCCGAACACTGAAGCTTTCTTT
TRBJ2-1,TRBV19,TRBD2,NA,CASSIGTGTSSNEQFF,TGTGCCAGTAGTATAGGAACGGGGACTAGCAGCAATGAGCAGTTCTTC
TRBJ2-1,TRBV25-1,NA,NA,CASSDVPAYYNEQFF,TGTGCCAGCAGTGACGTCCCCGCGTACTACAATGAGCAGTTCTTC
TRBJ1-2,TRBV27,TRBD1,NA,CASLPTGVGYGYTF,TGTGCCAGCTTGCCGACAGGGGTGGGGTATGGCTACACCTTC
TRBJ2-3,TRBV12-5,TRBD1,NA,CASGLGQGDTQYF,TGTGCTAGTGGTTTGGGACAGGGGGATACGCAGTATTTT
TRBJ2-7,TRBV3-1/TRBV3-2,TRBD2,NA,CASRGSGRSYEQYF,TGTGCCAGCAGGGGCAGCGGGAGAAGCTACGAGCAGTACTTC
TRBJ1-5,TRBV24-1,NA,NA,CATSDPGGNQPQHF,TGTGCCACCAGTGATCCGGGGGGCAATCAGCCCCAGCATTTT
TRBJ2-7,TRBV9,NA,NA,CASSAHGRDEQYF,TGTGCCAGCAGCGCCCACGGACGGGATGAGCAGTACTTC
TRBJ1-2,TRBV20-1,NA,NA,CSASVRDYGYTF,TGCAGTGCTAGTGTCAGGGATTATGGCTACACCTTC